This is a list of T cell receptor beta chains from one sample in a study of human thymus T cells. The method was immunoSEQ multiplex PCR; TCRdb's version includes in-frame clones alone and lacks a portion of them. The data contain 40,000 to 55,000 clones, about 94% of them singletons. Sequencing used blood. The receptor source for this set is a boy younger than two with a congenital heart defect but otherwise immunologically healthy. Each CDR3 is given with its conserved first and last residue. Not all rows give a size; the values are once, few, many and, for expanded clones, a class.

>12|TRBV4-3|NA|TRBJ2-3
CASSQLADTQYF
>13|TRBV6-5|NA|TRBJ1-1
CASSYSGWGEAFF
>11|TRBV30|NA|TRBJ2-7
CAWSPGVEQYF
>12|TRBV28|NA|TRBJ1-6
CASNRVLSPLHF
>15|TRBV4-2|NA|TRBJ2-7
CASSQDGVAGDEQYF
>17|TRBV27|once|TRBJ1-1
CASSPFYPRAGNTEAFF
>15|TRBV5-5|NA|TRBJ2-1
CASSSRALPGAEQFF
>14|TRBV30|NA|TRBJ2-4
CGIEPVFAKNIQYF
>16|TRBV10-3|NA|TRBJ1-4
CAISPGQGATNEKLFF
>14|TRBV7-2|NA|TRBJ2-7
CASSFGTSAYEQYF
>17|TRBV5-1|NA|TRBJ1-6
CASSTGPGQGKNSPLHF
>15|TRBV19|NA|TRBJ2-3
CASSHTGHGRGTQYF
>14|TRBV11-2|NA|TRBJ1-4
CASSLGTGGEKLFF
>14|TRBV6-1|NA|TRBJ1-1
CASSGGQLNTEAFF
>15|TRBV5-1|NA|TRBJ2-2
CASRYRDWNTGELFF
>12|TRBV5-4|NA|TRBJ2-7
CASSLLGYEQYF
>14|TRBV2|once|TRBJ1-2
CASSELLGGLGYTF
>11|TRBV2|NA|TRBJ2-1
CASSDQGEQFF
>14|TRBV1|NA|TRBJ2-3
CTSSQPGGEDTQYF
>15|TRBV7-9|NA|TRBJ1-1
CASSLGGGVNTEAFF